The 10 T cell receptor beta chains listed next were all sequenced from one sample in a study of blood T cell repertoires in COVID-19. Sequencing was performed with immunoSEQ multiplex PCR; in TCRdb, only in-frame clones are kept and a portion is missing. The repertoire has over 60,000 clones, about 80% of them found once; the top ten carry 10% to 13%. The sequencing sample was made of peripheral blood. The receptors derive from a man aged 45-60 years with COVID-19, enrolled during active disease.

V is TRBV11-2 and J is TRBJ2-7; 8 bases are a match to TRBD2. There are 15 residues in the CDR3. Germline V gene data show CDR1 as SGHAT and CDR2 as FQNNGV. The V and J ends lost 5 bases and 3 bases, in that order; junction bases with no gene match: 9. This chain's CDR3 is CASSTDSGTDYEQYF. As DNA, the CDR3 is TGTGCCAGCAGCACCGATAGCGGGACCGACTACGAGCAGTACTTC.

The V and J genes are TRBV5-5 and TRBJ2-1; TRBD1 aligns across 7 bases. CDR3 size: 15 residues. Looked up from germline, CDR1 is SGHKS and CDR2 is YYEKEE (reference sequence). The ends lost 0 bases at V and 3 bases at J; junction bases unmatched: 3. This chain's CDR3 is CASSLDDRDYNEQFF. For the CDR3, the DNA is TGTGCCAGCAGCTTGGATGACAGGGACTACAATGAGCAGTTCTTC.

This chain connects TRBV3-1 (or the pseudogene TRBV3-2) to TRBJ2-1, with 7 bases that match TRBD1. Germline V lookup: CDR1 LGHDT, CDR2 YNNKEL (reference sequence). The CDR3 is 19 amino acids. After removal of 6 bases from V and 4 bases from J, the junction contained 21 bases not matched to a gene. In nucleotides, the CDR3 is TGTGCCAGCAGGGGACAGTCAGATACCAGACGTCGCCCGTACAATGAGCAGTTCTTC. It translates to CASRGQSDTRRRPYNEQFF.

The J gene is TRBJ1-2, the V gene TRBV20-1; D is uncertain. The V and J ends lost 6 bases and 0 bases respectively, with 5 bases between them. Germline V CDR1 and CDR2: DFQATT, SNEGSKA (reference sequence). The CDR3 has 11 residues. The CDR3 nucleotides are TGCAGTGCCCAAACTAACTATGGCTACACCTTC. It is translated as CSAQTNYGYTF.

The V call is TRBV5-5, the J call TRBJ2-7, with no clear D. With 0 bases removed from V and 5 bases from J, the gap between germline ends came to 6 bases. Germline-derived CDR1 and CDR2 are SGHKS and YYEKEE (reference sequence). The CDR3 loop spans 12 amino acids. CDR3 sequence reads: CASSLDLNEQYF. The DNA of the CDR3 is TGTGCCAGCAGCTTGGACCTAAACGAGCAGTACTTC.

This rearrangement joins TRBV6-6 to TRBJ2-3; tentatively, D is TRBD2 (5 bases). The CDR3 is 11 amino acids. Per the germline V gene, CDR1 is MNHNY and CDR2 is SVGAGI (reference sequence). Trimming removed 5 bases at V and 7 bases at J, with 7 bases between. The CDR3 DNA is TGTGCCAGCAGTCACGGGAATACGCAGTATTTT. Protein product: CASSHGNTQYF.

The chain carries TRBV20-1 and TRBJ2-7, with unresolved D. The V gene's germline CDR1 is DFQATT and CDR2 SNEGSKA (reference sequence). The CDR3 covers 10 residues. Trimming pared 0 bases from V and 6 bases from J, leaving 3 bases between. This CDR3 reads CSARDREQYF. The CDR3 DNA reads TGCAGTGCTAGAGATCGCGAGCAGTACTTC.

This clone was seen more than once but under ten times. The V and J genes are TRBV7-3 and TRBJ1-3, with D possibly being TRBD1 (6 bases). The germline V gene has CDR1 SGHTA and CDR2 FQGTGA. CDR3 size: 15 residues. Trimming pared 5 bases from V and 4 bases from J, leaving 15 bases between. This CDR3 is CASSAGGAAGNTIYF. DNA for the CDR3: TGTGCCAGCAGCGCTGGGGGGGCGGCAGGAAACACCATATATTTT. The variable domain in full, completed from reference TRBV7-3 and TRBJ1-3, reads GAGVSQTPSNKVTEKGKYVELRCDPISGHTALYWYRQSLGQGPEFLIYFQGTGAADDSGLPNDRFFAVRPEGSVSTLKIQRTERGDSAVYLCASSAGGAAGNTIYFGEGSWLTVV.

The V and J genes are TRBV10-3 and TRBJ2-1; 7 bases fit TRBD1. Germline-derived CDR1 and CDR2 are ENHRY and SYGVKD. With V trimmed by 8 bases and J by 8 bases, 3 bases remained unmatched. This CDR3 comprises 11 residues. This CDR3 is CAIHRGYEQFF. The CDR3 DNA is TGTGCCATCCACAGGGGCTATGAGCAGTTCTTC.

A few counts support this clone. The chain joins TRBV18 to TRBJ2-1; the match to TRBD1 covers 9 bases. Germline CDR1 reads KGHSH; CDR2 reads LQKENI. V lost 3 bases, J lost 6 bases, and 6 bases stayed unmatched. The CDR3 extends over 15 amino acids. The CDR3 DNA is TGTGCCAGCTCACCTCCCGGGACAGGGCGCAATGAGCAGTTCTTC. Translation: CASSPPGTGRNEQFF.